Following are 17 T cell receptor beta chains from one sample sequenced in a study of shared clonotypes between healthy human individuals. Here immunoSEQ multiplex PCR was the method, and the copy in TCRdb shows in-frame clones only, minus some. The sample has 2,500,000 or so clones, around 90% seen once. Sequenced: naive CD4+ T cells from PBMCs. Subset indicated: CD45RA+ positively selected. These TCRs come from a man between 18 and 35 years old in good health. Some clones in this sample may be carry-over from other donors' samples.

This chain's CDR3 is CASAYGGAGGELFF. As DNA, the CDR3 is TGTGCTAGTGCCTACGGGGGTGCTGGCGGGGAGCTGTTTTTT. The rearrangement joins TRBV12-5 to TRBJ2-2; tentatively, D is TRBD2 (6 bases). Trimming pared 7 bases from V and 7 bases from J, leaving 16 bases between. Germline V gives CDR1 LGHNT, CDR2 FRNRAP. The CDR3 covers 14 residues.

V and J are TRBV28 and TRBJ2-3, with a tentative D call TRBD1 (6 bases). V gave up 2 bases and J gave up 8 bases, with 17 bases separating them. This CDR3 contains 15 residues. The germline V gene encodes CDR1 MDHEN and CDR2 SYDVKM. The CDR3 DNA reads as TGTGCCAGCAGTTTACTCCGGCGAGAACAGGGTACGCAGTATTTT. Translating gives CASSLLRREQGTQYF.

This rearrangement joins TRBV6-5 to TRBJ1-1; D unresolved. CDR1 and CDR2 from the germline V gene are MNHEY and SVGAGI. This CDR3 contains 14 residues. Deletions cut 6 bases from V and 0 bases from J, with 11 bases between. The CDR3 bases are TGTGCCAGCAGGTCGGGGAGCCTGAACACTGAAGCTTTCTTT. Translation gives CASRSGSLNTEAFF.

The chain uses TRBV6-4 and TRBJ2-3, with 7 bases that match TRBD1. V gave up 6 bases and J gave up 6 bases; unmatched junction bases: 9. The germline V gene has CDR1 MRHNA and CDR2 SNTAGT. The CDR3 loop spans 14 amino acids. In DNA, the CDR3 is TGTGCCAGCAGGCCGACAGGGCAAAGTGATACGCAGTATTTT. It translates to CASRPTGQSDTQYF.

The chain employs TRBV28 and TRBJ1-5; tentatively, D is TRBD1 (5 bases). The CDR3 has 15 amino acids. The V gene's germline CDR1 is MDHEN and CDR2 SYDVKM. V was pared by 6 bases and J by 4 bases, with 16 bases between. The CDR3 sequence: CASRSEGLGNQPQHF. For the CDR3, the DNA is TGTGCCAGCAGATCCGAGGGGCTAGGAAATCAGCCCCAGCATTTT.

J is TRBJ1-2 and V is TRBV6-1; no definite D call. The CDR3 runs 14 residues. In germline, CDR1 is MNHNS, CDR2 SASEGT. V was trimmed by 0 bases and J by 5 bases, leaving 10 bases between them. CDR3: CASSEAWVGYGYTF. In nucleotides, the CDR3 is TGTGCCAGCAGTGAAGCCTGGGTAGGGTATGGCTACACCTTC.

The V call is TRBV6-1, the J call TRBJ2-7; 11 nucleotides align to TRBD2. Germline V gene lookup returns CDR1 MNHNS and CDR2 SASEGT. J gave up 3 bases and V 10 bases, and 8 bases lay outside the gene matches. This CDR3 has 14 residues. The CDR3 protein is CAISGTSGNYEQYF. As DNA, the CDR3 is TGTGCCATCAGCGGGACTAGCGGTAACTACGAGCAGTACTTC.

The rearrangement links TRBV28 to TRBJ2-7; 8 bases are shared with TRBD2. Germline V CDR1 and CDR2: MDHEN, SYDVKM. The V and J ends lost 5 bases and 2 bases, in that order; junction bases with no gene match: 8. The CDR3 is 15 residues long. CDR3 loop: CASSITGTRTYEQYF. CDR3 bases: TGTGCCAGCAGTATAACCGGGACTAGAACCTACGAGCAGTACTTC.

Remarks on this clone: Other DNA sequences in this sample translate to the same CDR3. V is TRBV9 and J is TRBJ2-2, with D possibly matching TRBD1 (6 bases). The CDR3 consists of 15 residues. Germline V gene data show CDR1 as SGDLS and CDR2 as YYNGEE. Trimming left V 2 bases short and J 5 bases short, with 13 bases between. The DNA of the CDR3 is TGTGCCAGCAGCGTTGGTACAGGGCGGACCGGGGAGCTGTTTTTT. It translates to CASSVGTGRTGELFF. The whole variable domain, remainder taken from reference TRBV9 and TRBJ2-2, is DSGVTQTPKHLITATGQRVTLRCSPRSGDLSVYWYQQSLDQGLQFLIQYYNGEERAKGNILERFSAQQFPDLHSELNLSSLELGDSALYFCASSVGTGRTGELFFGEGSRLTVL.

Remarks on this clone: Additional DNA sequences in this sample encode the identical CDR3. The chain uses TRBV7-9 and TRBJ1-1; D gene ambiguous. Trimming shortened V by 1 base and J by 4 bases, and 7 bases separated the two germline ends. Germline V gene data show CDR1 as SEHNR and CDR2 as FQNEAQ (reference sequence). The CDR3 is 13 amino acids. CDR3 loop: CASSLEGGTEAFF. The DNA for the CDR3 is TGTGCCAGCAGCTTAGAAGGCGGCACTGAAGCTTTCTTT.

This sequence joins TRBV19 and TRBJ1-1, with TRBD1 matching 8 bases. There are 13 residues in the CDR3. The ends lost 8 bases at V and 5 bases at J; junction bases unmatched: 7. The germline CDR1 and CDR2 sequences are LNHDA and SQIVND (reference sequence). CDR3: CASQKDRGTEAFF. CDR3 DNA sequence: TGTGCCAGTCAAAAAGACAGGGGTACTGAAGCTTTCTTT.

Written as DNA, the CDR3 is TGCGCCAGCAGTAAGGGTTTCCCCTTCTACGAGCAGTACTTC. Amino acids: CASSKGFPFYEQYF. This chain links TRBV10-1 with TRBJ2-7; D call uncertain. Trimming cost V 5 bases and J 3 bases, with 14 bases left between them. This CDR3 contains 14 residues. CDR1 and CDR2 from the germline V gene are WNHNN and SYGVQD (reference sequence).

The genes are TRBV5-1 and TRBJ2-1, with TRBD2 matching 11 bases. The V and J ends lost 2 bases and 9 bases, in that order; junction bases with no gene match: 16. The length of the CDR3 is 18 residues. Germline V gene lookup returns CDR1 SGHRS and CDR2 YFSETQ. The CDR3 DNA reads TGCGCCAGCAGCTTTTCCACACATCTACTAGCGGGAGCGGTTGAGCAGTTCTTC. Its translation is CASSFSTHLLAGAVEQFF.

The chain employs TRBV7-9 and TRBJ2-1; unclear D gene. The ends were cut back, 1 base at V and 9 bases at J, with 7 bases in the middle. The CDR3 runs 12 residues. Germline CDR1 is SEHNR and CDR2 is FQNEAQ (reference sequence). The CDR3 DNA reads TGTGCCAGCAGCTTAGATTCGAGTGAGCAGTTCTTC. Translating it yields CASSLDSSEQFF.

This chain connects TRBV10-2 to TRBJ2-7; TRBD1 agrees at 8 bases. From germline, CDR1 is WSHSY and CDR2 SAAADI. V shed 5 bases and J 7 bases; nucleotides not matched to a gene: 10. This CDR3 spans 14 amino acids. For the CDR3, the DNA is TGCGCCAGCAGTAGAATCCAGGGGGCGGGGGAGCAGTACTTC. This sequence encodes CASSRIQGAGEQYF.

The chain couples TRBV19 to TRBJ1-5; 8 nucleotides line up with TRBD1. With 9 bases clipped from V and 4 bases from J, the junction kept 5 bases outside the gene matches. The germline gives CDR1 LNHDA, CDR2 SQIVND (reference sequence). CDR3 length: 13 residues. The CDR3 loop reads CASDRGTNQPQHF. As DNA, the CDR3 is TGTGCCAGCGACAGGGGAACTAATCAGCCCCAGCATTTT.

The rearrangement joins TRBV18 to TRBJ1-4; no firm D call. Germline lookup yields CDR1 KGHSH and CDR2 LQKENI. The CDR3 totals 16 residues. Trimming cost V 8 bases and J 4 bases, with 20 bases left between them. The CDR3 is CASAGPPAMGNEKLFF. CDR3 bases: TGTGCCAGCGCCGGGCCGCCCGCGATGGGTAATGAAAAACTGTTTTTT.